This paragraph covers one T cell receptor beta chain sequence. There is no known antigen for this receptor. The record has no base qualities; no much larger clone is one base away. CDR1 is given as SGHRS and CDR2 as YFSETQ, both from the germline V gene. V is shortened by 4 bases, J by 4 bases, and the region joining them spans 17 bases. There are 15 amino acids in the CDR3, from cysteine to phenylalanine inclusive. CDR3 DNA only is kept here, 45 bases in frame from base 1. The cohort was made up of around 39 patients with surgically resected non-small-cell lung cancer, each of whom had both a primary tumor specimen and a brain metastasis specimen. The tumor specimens used were formalin-fixed, paraffin-embedded tissues taken from archives. Library preparation was by the immunoSEQ multiplex PCR assay. Alongside a 770-gene immune expression panel, the team sequenced the T-cell receptor beta chain repertoire. Not all clones reach the TCRdb copy of this immuneACCESS table, which keeps in-frame sequences only. Checked studies attribute under half of the gap to unresolved V genes and leave the rest unexplained. The sample table holds around 1,400 clones, of which around 91% were seen once. Roughly 6.8% of the sample lies in the top ten.

The record originates from a study of brain metastases from non-small cell lung cancer (dated by TCRdb to between 2018 and 2020). Study-wide context: The study profiled the immune microenvironment of paired resected primary tumors and brain metastases from non-small-cell lung cancer patients.

Overall study outcomes, separate from this receptor: T-cell infiltration was lower in brain metastases than in primary tumors (P < 0.001). TCR repertoires were found to be largely shared between paired brain metastases and primary tumors, although sparse T-cell densities were observed in the brain metastases. T-cell clones appeared expanded in approximately 61% of brain metastases relative to the matched primary tumors.

The V and J genes are TRBV5-1 and TRBJ1-2, with the D segment identity uncertain. Sequencing was done on a sample of primary lung tumor tissue. The cell subset or site label, as the study defines it: primary lung tumor paired with brain metastasis. The sequence came from a donor at least 40 years old with non-small cell lung cancer. The nucleotide sequence is given as TGCGCCAGCAGCCGGGAGGCCAGCGGCATCTATGGCTACACCTTC. The encoded protein is CASSREASGIYGYTF.